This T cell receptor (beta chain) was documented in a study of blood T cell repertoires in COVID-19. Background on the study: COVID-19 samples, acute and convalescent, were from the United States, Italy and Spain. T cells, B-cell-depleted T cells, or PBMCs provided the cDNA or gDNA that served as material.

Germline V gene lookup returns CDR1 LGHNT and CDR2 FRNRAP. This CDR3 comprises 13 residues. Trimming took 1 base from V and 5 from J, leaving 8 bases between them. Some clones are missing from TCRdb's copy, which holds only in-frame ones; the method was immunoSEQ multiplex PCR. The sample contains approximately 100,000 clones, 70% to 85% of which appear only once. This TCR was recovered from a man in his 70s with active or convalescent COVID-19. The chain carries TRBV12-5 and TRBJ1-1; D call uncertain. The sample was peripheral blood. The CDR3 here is CASGLGRWTEAFF. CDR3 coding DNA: TGTGCTAGTGGTTTGGGCCGGTGGACTGAAGCTTTCTTT.